These 3 T cell receptor beta chains share one sample of origin, sequenced in a study of T cell responses to AZD1222 COVID-19 vaccine. Generated by immunoSEQ multiplex PCR, the TCRdb table keeps only in-frame clones and is missing some. The data contain about 170,000 clones, approximately 93% of them singletons. Source: peripheral blood, taken on day 0 of AZD1222 vaccination. These receptors were taken from an adult in good health.

V and J are TRBV25-1 and TRBJ2-1, with 8 nucleotides matching TRBD1. Germline V CDR1 and CDR2: MGHDK, SYGVNS. The J segment lost 5 bases and the V segment lost 2 bases, leaving 8 bases of the junction unmatched. The CDR3 runs to 16 residues. The CDR3 nucleotides are TGTGCCAGCAGTGAAGGTACAGGGGGTTGGAACAATGAGCAGTTCTTC. It translates to CASSEGTGGWNNEQFF. Full variable domain (rest looked up from reference TRBV25-1 and TRBJ2-1): EADIYQTPRYLVIGTGKKITLECSQTMGHDKMYWYQQDPGMELHLIHYSYGVNSTEKGDLSSESTVSRIRTEHFPLTLESARPSHTSQYLCASSEGTGGWNNEQFFGPGTRLTVL.

The chain has TRBV13 and TRBJ2-4; 7 nucleotides agree with TRBD2. Trimming took 0 bases from V and 0 from J; bases not matched to a gene: 11. This CDR3 has 19 residues. The germline V gene has CDR1 PRHDT and CDR2 FYEKMQ (reference sequence). The CDR3 DNA reads TGTGCCAGCAGCTTAGGTTGGTCTAGCGGAAGTAAAGCCAAAAACATTCAGTACTTC. It is translated as CASSLGWSSGSKAKNIQYF. Complete variable domain (other parts from reference TRBV13 and TRBJ2-4): AAGVIQSPRHLIKEKRETATLKCYPIPRHDTVYWYQQGPGQDPQFLISFYEKMQSDKGSIPDRFSAQQFSDYHSELNMSSLELGDSALYFCASSLGWSSGSKAKNIQYFGAGTRLSVL.

V and J are TRBV10-3 and TRBJ1-2; 7 nucleotides match TRBD1. CDR1 ENHRY and CDR2 SYGVKD come from the germline V gene. V gave up 6 bases and J gave up 2 bases; unmatched junction bases: 15. The CDR3 is made up of 17 amino acids. The CDR3 loop reads CAIRPADRTGSNYGYTF. Here the CDR3 DNA reads TGTGCCATCAGACCCGCCGATCGGACAGGAAGCAACTATGGCTACACCTTC.